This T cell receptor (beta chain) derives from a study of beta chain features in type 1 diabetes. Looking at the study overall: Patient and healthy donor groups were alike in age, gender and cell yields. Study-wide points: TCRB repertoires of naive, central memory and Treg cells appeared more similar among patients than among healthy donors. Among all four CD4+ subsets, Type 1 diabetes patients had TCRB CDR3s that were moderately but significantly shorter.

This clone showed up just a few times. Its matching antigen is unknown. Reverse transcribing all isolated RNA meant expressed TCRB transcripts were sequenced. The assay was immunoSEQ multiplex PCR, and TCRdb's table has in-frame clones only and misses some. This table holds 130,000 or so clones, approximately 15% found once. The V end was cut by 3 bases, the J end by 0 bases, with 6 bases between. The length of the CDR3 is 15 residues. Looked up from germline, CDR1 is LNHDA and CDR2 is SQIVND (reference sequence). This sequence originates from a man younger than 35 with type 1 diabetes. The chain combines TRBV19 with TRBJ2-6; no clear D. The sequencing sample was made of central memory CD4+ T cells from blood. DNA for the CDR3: TGTGCCAGTAGTATCTGGGTCTCTGGGGCCAACGTCCTGACTTTC. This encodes CASSIWVSGANVLTF.